The rows below give T cell receptor beta chains drawn from one sample of a study of T cell responses to AZD1222 COVID-19 vaccine. Using immunoSEQ multiplex PCR, the repertoire was profiled, and TCRdb retains in-frame clones only, with some absent. The repertoire consists of 150,000 to 200,000 clones, with just over 90% occurring once and the leading ten covering roughly 3.8%. The sample was peripheral blood, taken on day 0 of AZD1222 vaccination. The receptor set was obtained from an adult in good health. Each CDR3 is given with its conserved first and last residue. The D gene is left open where the match is weak. The size of a clone is reported for some rows only, either as once, few or many, or as a class for expanded clones.

v_gene	d_gene	abundance	j_gene	CDR3nt	CDR3aa
TRBV25-1	TRBD1	once	TRBJ1-2	TGTGCCAGCAGTGAATGGACCACAGGGGAAGGTCAGGGCTACACCTTC	CASSEWTTGEGQGYTF
TRBV5-1	TRBD2	.	TRBJ2-5	TGCGCCAGCAGCTCCAGCGGGGAAGAGACCCAGTACTTC	CASSSSGEETQYF
TRBV18	TRBD1	.	TRBJ1-4	TGTGCCAGCTCGGGGAGGACAGGCTATAATGAAAAACTGTTTTTT	CASSGRTGYNEKLFF
TRBV6-4	.	.	TRBJ1-1	TGTGCCAGCAGCGCCGGGACTTCGAACACTGAAGCTTTCTTT	CASSAGTSNTEAFF
TRBV13	.	.	TRBJ2-1	TGTGCCAGCAGCTTATGGCGGATCAATGAGCAGTTCTTC	CASSLWRINEQFF
TRBV6-2/TRBV6-3	.	.	TRBJ2-2	TGTGCCAGCAGTTACCAGTGGACCGGGGAGCTGTTTTTT	CASSYQWTGELFF
TRBV3-1/TRBV3-2	.	.	TRBJ1-4	TGTGCCAGCAGCCAAGATAGGTGGGCCGAAAAACTGTTTTTT	CASSQDRWAEKLFF
TRBV27	.	.	TRBJ1-5	TGTGCCAGCACCCCGACCCCCCCCCAACCGGGCAGCAATCAGCCCCAGCATTTT	CASTPTPPQPGSNQPQHF
TRBV4-1	.	.	TRBJ2-7	TGCGCCAGCAGCCAAGATTGGGGATACGAGCAGTACTTC	CASSQDWGYEQYF
TRBV7-6	.	.	TRBJ1-2	TGTGCCAGCAGCTTATCCGAGGGGATGAGCTATGGCTACACCTTC	CASSLSEGMSYGYTF
TRBV15	TRBD1	.	TRBJ1-6	TGTGCCACCAGCAGAGGGGACAGGGATCTAGTGCCCCTCCACTTT	CATSRGDRDLVPLHF
TRBV7-9	.	.	TRBJ1-2	TGTGCCAGCAGGGATACAGGGTTCGGCTACACCTTC	CASRDTGFGYTF
TRBV5-4	.	.	TRBJ2-1	TGTGCCAGCAGCTTGGCCGGCGGTCTGGGTCCTGAGCAGTTCTTC	CASSLAGGLGPEQFF
TRBV6-5	TRBD1	.	TRBJ1-6	TGTGCCAGCAGGGGGACAGCAGATAATTCACCCCTCCACTTT	CASRGTADNSPLHF
TRBV6-5	TRBD1	.	TRBJ1-6	TGTGCCAGCAGTCGACAGGGAAATTCACCCCTCCACTTT	CASSRQGNSPLHF
TRBV6-6	.	.	TRBJ1-5	TGTGCCAGCAGCTATACGTCGCGCAATCAGCCCCAGCATTTT	CASSYTSRNQPQHF
TRBV14	TRBD1	.	TRBJ2-1	TGTGCCAGCAGCCATCTCCCGAAGGGGGCCTTGAATGAGCAGTTCTTC	CASSHLPKGALNEQFF
TRBV6-5	.	.	TRBJ2-7	TGTGCCAGCATTTCACAGGGCTACGAGCAGTACTTC	CASISQGYEQYF
TRBV5-5	TRBD1	.	TRBJ2-1	TGTGCCAGCACCAAGCGACAGGGGCTGAACAATGAGCAGTTCTTC	CASTKRQGLNNEQFF
TRBV6-5	.	.	TRBJ1-1	TGTGCCATTGACGGGGTCACTGAAGCTTTCTTT	CAIDGVTEAFF
TRBV3-1/TRBV3-2	.	.	TRBJ2-5	TGTGCCAGCAGCCAAGGTCGGGAGACCCAGTACTTC	CASSQGRETQYF
TRBV11-2	TRBD1	.	TRBJ1-3	TGTGCCAGCTCCAGGGGGGCGCTCTCTGGAAACACCATATATTTT	CASSRGALSGNTIYF
TRBV3-1/TRBV3-2	.	.	TRBJ1-2	TGTGCCAGCAGTCATGAGACAGTAACTAACTATGGCTACACCTTC	CASSHETVTNYGYTF
TRBV27	.	.	TRBJ1-1	TGTGCCAGCAGGAGGGAACGGTGGGCTCCGAACACTGAAGCTTTCTTT	CASRRERWAPNTEAFF
TRBV5-6	.	many	TRBJ1-4	TGTGCCAGCAGCTTGGGCCAGGGCAGAGAAAAACTGTTTTTT	CASSLGQGREKLFF
TRBV19	.	.	TRBJ1-2	TGTGCCAGTAGTTGGTGGGGCCTGCGCAGGGACTACCCTAACTATGGCTACACCTTC	CASSWWGLRRDYPNYGYTF
TRBV5-1	.	.	TRBJ2-1	TGCGCCAGCAGCTTTGTGTCAACCTCACTCAATGAGCAGTTCTTC	CASSFVSTSLNEQFF
TRBV7-8	.	.	TRBJ1-1	TGTGCCAGCAGCCCAAACGGGCACAGGAGGAACACTGAAGCTTTCTTT	CASSPNGHRRNTEAFF
TRBV4-1	.	.	TRBJ1-1	TGCGCCAGCAGCCAAGATACGACAGGCGGCGTAGCTTTCTTT	CASSQDTTGGVAFF
TRBV7-9	TRBD1	.	TRBJ2-2	TGTGCCAGCAGCGGGACAGATGGTATTCCCGGGGAGCTGTTTTTT	CASSGTDGIPGELFF
TRBV6-5	TRBD1	.	TRBJ1-2	TGTGCCAGCAGATCACCTGACAGGGCCGGCTACACCTTC	CASRSPDRAGYTF
TRBV5-4	TRBD2	.	TRBJ2-3	TGTGCCAGCAGCTTAACTACTAGCGGGGGGGCCAAAGATACGCAGTATTTT	CASSLTTSGGAKDTQYF
TRBV19	.	.	TRBJ1-1	TGTGCCAGTAGGACCCTGTTGAACACTGAAGCTTTCTTT	CASRTLLNTEAFF
TRBV4-1	.	.	TRBJ1-1	TGCGCCAGCAGCCAAGATGGGTCGCCAGCCTGGGCTGAAGCTTTCTTT	CASSQDGSPAWAEAFF
TRBV30	.	.	TRBJ1-2	TGTGCCTGGAGTGTCAGGGTAGGACACTATGGCTACACCTTC	CAWSVRVGHYGYTF
TRBV2	.	once	TRBJ2-1	TGTGCCAGCAGCCTCCGGGACTCCCCTTACAATGAGCAGTTCTTC	CASSLRDSPYNEQFF
TRBV11-2	.	.	TRBJ2-7	TGTGCCAGCAGCTTAGTCCCGACTTACCCCCGGGACTTC	CASSLVPTYPRDF
TRBV5-1	TRBD1	.	TRBJ1-4	TGCGCCAGCAGCTTGGCAGGGGGTAATGAAAAACTGTTTTTT	CASSLAGGNEKLFF
TRBV6-5	.	once	TRBJ1-1	TGTGCCAGCAGTTACAGGGGCCCGAACACTGAAGCTTTCTTT	CASSYRGPNTEAFF
TRBV7-8	.	.	TRBJ1-5	TGTGCCAGCAGCTTAGGTTCAAGTTCCTATCAGCCCCAGCATTTT	CASSLGSSSYQPQHF
TRBV24-1	.	.	TRBJ2-2	TGTGCCACCAGTGATTATCCCGGGAGCCCCGGGGAGCTGTTTTTT	CATSDYPGSPGELFF
TRBV12-3/TRBV12-4	TRBD1	.	TRBJ2-7	TGTGCCAGCAGTCCCAGACAGGGCTACGAGCAGTACTTC	CASSPRQGYEQYF
TRBV27	.	.	TRBJ2-1	TGTGCCAGCAGTTTACGGGTTTCTCCCGACAATGAGCAGTTCTTC	CASSLRVSPDNEQFF
TRBV7-9	TRBD2	.	TRBJ2-7	TGTGCCAGCAGCCCCGTGGATAGCGGGAGAAGTGAGCAGTACTTC	CASSPVDSGRSEQYF
TRBV30	.	.	TRBJ2-7	TGTGCCTGGAGTAGGGACACATACGAGCAGTACTTC	CAWSRDTYEQYF
TRBV6-5	.	.	TRBJ2-7	TGTGCCAGCAGGAAGTCGGGCAGAAGTTACGAGCAGTACTTC	CASRKSGRSYEQYF
TRBV6-5	TRBD2	.	TRBJ2-3	TGTGCCAGCAGCCCCCGACTAGCGGGAGACGATACGCAGTATTTT	CASSPRLAGDDTQYF
TRBV7-2	.	.	TRBJ1-5	TGTGCCAGCAGCCCGCCGTGGGACCCACGATCCCAGCATTTT	CASSPPWDPRSQHF
TRBV3-1/TRBV3-2	.	few	TRBJ1-2	TGTGCCAGCAGCCACCCGGGACGCATGTCAAACTATGGCTACACCTTC	CASSHPGRMSNYGYTF